This note documents a single T cell receptor beta chain sequence. What it binds is unknown. The sample is drawn from a study of long-term antiretroviral therapy in people with HIV. About the study: Collection of the earliest samples took place about a decade ahead of the 2015 immediate-ART recommendation.

Germline CDR1 is GTSNPN and CDR2 is SVGIG (reference sequence). Trimming cost V 3 bases and J 4 bases; bases outside gene matches: 11. The CDR3 contains 16 residues. Broader study findings: Once patients were on ART, diversity went higher but still fell short of transplant donor controls.

At survey level, the immunoSEQ assay was run in its v3.0 version. Generated by immunoSEQ multiplex PCR, the TCRdb table keeps only in-frame clones and is missing some. The sample lists 35,000 or so clones, approximately 80% occurring once. Post-ART PBMC samples numbered at least two per donor, and pre-ART ones at least one. Until DNA extraction, the samples held between 1-10 million cryopreserved PBMC. This TCR was sampled from a woman in her forties or fifties with HIV. The chain recombines TRBV30 with TRBJ2-5, with TRBD2 matching over 10 bases. The sequencing here drew on unsorted PBMCs, taken 2 years after starting antiretroviral therapy. The chain's CDR3 is CAWSLIGAGGPETQYF. DNA of the CDR3: TGTGCCTGGAGCCTCATTGGAGCGGGGGGGCCAGAGACCCAGTACTTC.